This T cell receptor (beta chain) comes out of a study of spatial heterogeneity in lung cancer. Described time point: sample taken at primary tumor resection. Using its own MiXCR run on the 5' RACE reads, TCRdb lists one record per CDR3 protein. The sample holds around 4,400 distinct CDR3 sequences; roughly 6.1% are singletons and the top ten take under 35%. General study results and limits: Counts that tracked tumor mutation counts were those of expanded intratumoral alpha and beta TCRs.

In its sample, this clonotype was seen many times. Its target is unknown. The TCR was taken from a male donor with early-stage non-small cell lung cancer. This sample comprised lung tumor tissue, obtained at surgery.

The CDR3, as DNA: TGTGCCAGCAGCTTAAGGGTAGCGGGAGATTCAGATACGCAGTATTTT. Translation: CASSLRVAGDSDTQYF. The V gene is TRBV7-8, the J gene TRBJ2-3, with 9 bases matching TRBD2. Germline loops: CDR1 SGHVS, CDR2 FQNEAQ. This CDR3 contains 16 residues. V was clipped by 2 bases and J by 4 bases; unmatched bases: 7.